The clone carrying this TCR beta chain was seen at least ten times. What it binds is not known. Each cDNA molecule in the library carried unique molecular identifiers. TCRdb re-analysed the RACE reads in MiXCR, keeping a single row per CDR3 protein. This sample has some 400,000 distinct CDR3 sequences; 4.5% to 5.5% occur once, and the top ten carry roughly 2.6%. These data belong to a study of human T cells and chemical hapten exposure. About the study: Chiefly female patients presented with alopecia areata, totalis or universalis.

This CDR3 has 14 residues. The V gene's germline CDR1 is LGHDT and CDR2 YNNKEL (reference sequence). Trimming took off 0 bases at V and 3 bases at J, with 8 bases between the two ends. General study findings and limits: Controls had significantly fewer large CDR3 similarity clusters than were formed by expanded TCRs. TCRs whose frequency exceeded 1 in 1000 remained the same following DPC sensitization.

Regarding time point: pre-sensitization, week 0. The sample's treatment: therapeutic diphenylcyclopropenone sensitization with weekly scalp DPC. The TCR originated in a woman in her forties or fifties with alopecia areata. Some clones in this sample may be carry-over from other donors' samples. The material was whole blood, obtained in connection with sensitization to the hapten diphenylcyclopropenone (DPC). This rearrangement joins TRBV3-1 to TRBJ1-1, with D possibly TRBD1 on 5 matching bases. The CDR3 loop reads CASSQDPGDTEAFF. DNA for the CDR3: TGTGCCAGCAGCCAAGATCCGGGGGACACTGAAGCTTTCTTT. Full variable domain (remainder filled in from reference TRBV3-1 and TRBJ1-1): DTAVSQTPKYLVTQMGNDKSIKCEQNLGHDTMYWYKQDSKKFLKIMFSYNNKELIINETVPNRFSPKSPDKAHLNLHINSLELGDSAVYFCASSQDPGDTEAFFGQGTRLTVV.